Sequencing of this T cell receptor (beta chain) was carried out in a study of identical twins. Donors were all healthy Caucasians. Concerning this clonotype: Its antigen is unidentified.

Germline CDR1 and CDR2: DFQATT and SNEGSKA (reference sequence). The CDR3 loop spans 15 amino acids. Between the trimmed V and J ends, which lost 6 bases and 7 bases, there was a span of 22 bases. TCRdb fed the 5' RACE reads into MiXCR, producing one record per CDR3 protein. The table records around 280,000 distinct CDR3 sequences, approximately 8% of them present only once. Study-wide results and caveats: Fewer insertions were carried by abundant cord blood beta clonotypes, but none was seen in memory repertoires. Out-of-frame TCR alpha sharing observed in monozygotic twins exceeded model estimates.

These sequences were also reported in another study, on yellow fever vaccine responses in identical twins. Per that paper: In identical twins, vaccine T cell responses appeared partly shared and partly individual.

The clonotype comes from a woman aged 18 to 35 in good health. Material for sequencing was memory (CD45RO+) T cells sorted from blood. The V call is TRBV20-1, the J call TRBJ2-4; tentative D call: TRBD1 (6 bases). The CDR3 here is CSAAIQGSDVNIQYF. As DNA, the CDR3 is TGCAGTGCGGCTATACAGGGATCCGACGTTAACATTCAGTACTTC.